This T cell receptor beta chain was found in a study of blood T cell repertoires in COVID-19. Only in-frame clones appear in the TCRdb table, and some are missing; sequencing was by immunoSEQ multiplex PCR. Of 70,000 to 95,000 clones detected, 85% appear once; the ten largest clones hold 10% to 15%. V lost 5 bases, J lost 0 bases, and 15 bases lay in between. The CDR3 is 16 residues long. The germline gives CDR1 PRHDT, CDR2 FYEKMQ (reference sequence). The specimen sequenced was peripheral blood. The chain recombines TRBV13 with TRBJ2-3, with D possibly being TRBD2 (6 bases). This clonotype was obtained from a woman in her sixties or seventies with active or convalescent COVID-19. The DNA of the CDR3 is TGTGCCAGCAGCCCAGAACTAGCACCCAGCACAGATACGCAGTATTTT. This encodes CASSPELAPSTDTQYF. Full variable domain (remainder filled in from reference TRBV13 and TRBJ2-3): AAGVIQSPRHLIKEKRETATLKCYPIPRHDTVYWYQQGPGQDPQFLISFYEKMQSDKGSIPDRFSAQQFSDYHSELNMSSLELGDSALYFCASSPELAPSTDTQYFGPGTRLTVL.